One and the same sample provided the 10 T cell receptor beta chains below, sequenced in a study of T cell responses to AZD1222 COVID-19 vaccine. TCRdb keeps only in-frame clones here, not all; method: immunoSEQ multiplex PCR. This repertoire shows some 150,000 clones, over 80% found once; its top ten account for roughly 9.7%. The sample was peripheral blood, taken 28 days after the second AZD1222 dose. The source is an adult who received the AZD1222 COVID-19 vaccine.

V and J are TRBV5-1 and TRBJ2-1; 13 bases agree with TRBD2. The CDR3 totals 16 residues. V shed 3 bases and J 5 bases; nucleotides not matched to a gene: 5. Germline V CDR1 and CDR2: SGHRS, YFSETQ. The CDR3 nucleotides read TGCGCCAGCAGCTCGACGGGACTAGCGGGAAACAATGAGCAGTTCTTC. Translating gives CASSSTGLAGNNEQFF.

The rearrangement links TRBV2 to TRBJ1-4, with D perhaps matching TRBD1 (5 bases). Germline V gene lookup returns CDR1 SNHLY and CDR2 FYNNEI. V lost 6 bases and J 1 base, leaving 6 bases between the germline ends. The CDR3 has 13 residues. For the CDR3, the DNA is TGTGCCAGCAGGACAGTAACTAATGAAAAACTGTTTTTT. Translating gives CASRTVTNEKLFF.

V and J are TRBV3-1 (or the pseudogene TRBV3-2) and TRBJ2-1, with 7 positions matching TRBD2. Trimming at V came to 1 base and at J to 6 bases, leaving 3 bases not matched to a gene. CDR1 is LGHDT and CDR2 is YNNKEL in the germline V gene (reference sequence). CDR3 length: 14 residues. CDR3 amino acids: CASSQGGRSNEQFF. CDR3 sequence (DNA): TGTGCCAGCAGCCAAGGCGGGAGATCCAATGAGCAGTTCTTC.

V and J are TRBV7-2 and TRBJ2-7, with 14 positions matching TRBD2. The CDR3 totals 18 residues. Germline CDR1 reads SGHTA; CDR2 reads FQGNSA. J lost 2 bases, V lost 5 bases, and 11 bases had no gene match. DNA for the CDR3: TGTGCCAGCAGCCCGAGTGGGACTAGCGGGAGAGAACCCTACGAGCAGTACTTC. Encoded protein: CASSPSGTSGREPYEQYF.

The chain links TRBV6-4 to TRBJ2-2, with D possibly matching TRBD2 (7 bases). This CDR3 contains 14 residues. Germline CDR1 MRHNA, CDR2 SNTAGT. V lost 7 bases to trimming and J lost 3 bases, with 12 bases between them. The CDR3 loop is CASKRDTYTGELFF. The CDR3 DNA reads TGTGCCAGCAAGCGGGACACCTACACCGGGGAGCTGTTTTTT.

The V and J genes are TRBV5-8 and TRBJ2-3; unclear D gene. V was trimmed by 0 bases and J by 10 bases, leaving 12 bases between them. The CDR3 is made up of 13 amino acids. CDR1 and CDR2 from the germline V gene are SGHTS and YDEGEE. In DNA form, the CDR3 reads TGTGCCAGCAGCTTGGTCCCAGCTGGGTCGCAGTATTTT. It is translated as CASSLVPAGSQYF.

This clone was observed a handful of times. The chain employs TRBV3-1 (or the pseudogene TRBV3-2) and TRBJ2-7, with 7 bases matching TRBD1. CDR1 is LGHDT, CDR2 YNNKEL, per germline (reference sequence). CDR3 length equals 15 residues. V lost 4 bases to trimming and J lost 3 bases; unmatched junction nucleotides: 9. The CDR3 coding sequence is TGTGCCAGCAGCCCGACGGACAGGATAATCTACGAGCAGTACTTC. It specifies CASSPTDRIIYEQYF.

The rearrangement joins TRBV6-5 to TRBJ1-2; 9 positions match TRBD1. CDR1 MNHEY and CDR2 SVGAGI come from the germline V gene. Trimming removed 7 bases from V and 4 bases from J; junction bases left unmatched: 4. This CDR3 spans 13 amino acids. CDR3 in DNA: TGTGCCAGCAAGCGGGGACAGGGCTATGGCTACACCTTC. Residues: CASKRGQGYGYTF.

This chain connects TRBV10-3 to TRBJ1-3, with D hard to call. Germline V gene data show CDR1 as ENHRY and CDR2 as SYGVKD. This CDR3 spans 16 amino acids. The V and J ends lost 6 bases and 0 bases respectively, with 15 bases between them. CDR3 sequence (DNA): TGTGCCATCAGAGCGGGTACTAGGAACTCTGGAAACACCATATATTTT. Translating it yields CAIRAGTRNSGNTIYF.

CDR3: CASSPGQYNEQFF. CDR3 sequence (DNA): TGTGCCAGCAGCCCCGGACAGTACAATGAGCAGTTCTTC. V gene TRBV7-8 combines with J gene TRBJ2-1, with D perhaps TRBD1 (6 bases). The CDR3 covers 13 residues. Trimming stripped 5 bases from V and 4 bases from J, with 9 bases between. Germline V gene data show CDR1 as SGHVS and CDR2 as FQNEAQ.